These 26 T cell receptor beta chains were sequenced from one sample in a study of Ad26.COV2.S vaccination and SARS-CoV-2 variants. Generated by immunoSEQ multiplex PCR, the TCRdb table keeps only in-frame clones and is missing some. This table holds 180,000 or so clones, around nine tenths found once. Here the sequenced sample was peripheral blood, taken after recovery from COVID-19. The source is a human donor who had recovered from COVID-19.

The chain couples TRBV3-1 (or the pseudogene TRBV3-2) to TRBJ2-5, with D perhaps TRBD1 (6 bases). Germline assignment: CDR1 LGHDT and CDR2 YNNKEL (reference sequence). The CDR3 runs to 13 residues. V was trimmed by 7 bases and J by 5 bases, leaving 14 bases between them. CDR3 DNA sequence: TGTGCCAGCAACTCCAGGGGTGCTGAGACCCAGTACTTC. As protein: CASNSRGAETQYF.

The rearrangement uses TRBV7-8 and TRBJ1-5, with a weak D call TRBD1 (6 bases). This CDR3 has 14 amino acids. Germline V gives CDR1 SGHVS, CDR2 FQNEAQ. The V end was cut by 1 base, the J end by 3 bases, with 7 bases between. The CDR3 bases are TGTGCCAGCAGCTTAGTGGGACACAATCAGCCCCAGCATTTT. Residues: CASSLVGHNQPQHF.

A note on this clone: This specimen includes other DNA sequences encoding the same CDR3. CDR3 protein: CASSVVASGYNEQFF. The CDR3 coding sequence is TGTGCCAGCAGCGTAGTAGCTAGCGGTTACAATGAGCAGTTCTTC. The chain recombines TRBV9 with TRBJ2-1; 7 nucleotides line up with TRBD2. Germline CDR1 reads SGDLS; CDR2 reads YYNGEE. The CDR3 totals 15 residues. The J segment lost 4 bases and the V segment lost 0 bases, leaving 4 bases of the junction unmatched.

The chain joins TRBV19 to TRBJ2-2; a possible D gene is TRBD2 (6 bases). The CDR3 totals 14 residues. Trimming left V 8 bases short and J 0 bases short, with 10 bases between. Germline-derived CDR1 and CDR2 are LNHDA and SQIVND (reference sequence). The CDR3 reads CASFGGANTGELFF. In DNA form, the CDR3 reads TGTGCCAGTTTCGGCGGGGCGAACACCGGGGAGCTGTTTTTT.

CDR3 loop: CASSEASLVNEQYF. In nucleotides, the CDR3 is TGTGCCAGCAGTGAAGCGTCGCTAGTCAACGAGCAGTACTTC. The chain carries TRBV6-1 and TRBJ2-7, with D unresolved. The V gene lost 0 bases and the J gene lost 5 bases, with 11 bases spanning the gap. Germline-derived CDR1 and CDR2 are MNHNS and SASEGT. The length of the CDR3 is 14 residues.

The CDR3 region has the DNA TGTGCCAGCAGGCCTACAGGGGGCAATGAGCAGTTCTTC. This gives the protein CASRPTGGNEQFF. The rearrangement joins TRBV14 to TRBJ2-1; the match to TRBD1 covers 8 bases. The CDR3 has 13 residues. With 6 bases clipped from V and 6 bases from J, the junction kept 4 bases outside the gene matches. Germline V CDR1 and CDR2: SGHDN, FVKESK. The complete variable domain, with remaining parts taken from reference TRBV14 and TRBJ2-1, reads EAGVTQFPSHSVIEKGQTVTLRCDPISGHDNLYWYRRVMGKEIKFLLHFVKESKQDESGMPNNRFLAERTGGTYSTLKVQPAELEDSGVYFCASRPTGGNEQFFGPGTRLTVL.

The J gene is TRBJ1-5, the V gene TRBV7-2, with 8 positions matching TRBD1. This CDR3 has 15 amino acids. Germline V gene lookup returns CDR1 SGHTA and CDR2 FQGNSA. After removal of 3 bases from V and 1 base from J, the junction contained 2 bases not matched to a gene. The CDR3 coding sequence is TGTGCCAGCAGCTTTGACAGGGGAAGCAATCAGCCCCAGCATTTT. This sequence encodes CASSFDRGSNQPQHF. Full variable domain (missing parts from reference TRBV7-2 and TRBJ1-5): GAGVSQSPSNKVTEKGKDVELRCDPISGHTALYWYRQSLGQGLEFLIYFQGNSAPDKSGLPSDRFSAERTGGSVSTLTIQRTQQEDSAVYLCASSFDRGSNQPQHFGDGTRLSIL.

This sequence joins TRBV7-6 and TRBJ2-5; no firm D call. Germline loops: CDR1 SGHVS, CDR2 FNYEAQ. The CDR3 covers 15 residues. V was trimmed by 5 bases and J by 0 bases, leaving 13 bases between them. CDR3 protein: CASSPETGYQETQYF. The CDR3 nucleotides read TGTGCCAGCAGCCCTGAGACCGGGTACCAAGAGACCCAGTACTTC.

The genes are TRBV14 and TRBJ1-2; 7 bases are a match to TRBD1. The V gene's germline CDR1 is SGHDN and CDR2 FVKESK. The V segment lost 1 base and the J segment 11 bases; nucleotides outside the gene matches: 7. The CDR3 is 13 amino acids. CDR3 coding DNA: TGTGCCAGCAGCCAAGTGGTGACAGGGCAGTACACCTTC. It is translated as CASSQVVTGQYTF. Full variable domain (outside the CDR3, taken from reference TRBV14 and TRBJ1-2): EAGVTQFPSHSVIEKGQTVTLRCDPISGHDNLYWYRRVMGKEIKFLLHFVKESKQDESGMPNNRFLAERTGGTYSTLKVQPAELEDSGVYFCASSQVVTGQYTFGSGTRLTVV.

The V gene is TRBV5-8, the J gene TRBJ2-7; TRBD2 matches 11 bases. V lost 1 base and J lost 7; bases outside the gene matches: 7. The CDR3 covers 15 residues. The germline V gene has CDR1 SGHTS and CDR2 YDEGEE. CDR3 nucleotides: TGTGCCAGCAGCTTGTATAGCGGGGGGGCTAATGAGCAGTACTTC. Amino acid sequence: CASSLYSGGANEQYF.

The chain joins TRBV9 to TRBJ1-4; no reliable D call. V was pared by 0 bases and J by 4 bases, with 7 bases between. Germline loops: CDR1 SGDLS, CDR2 YYNGEE. This CDR3 contains 14 residues. The CDR3 DNA reads TGTGCCAGCAGCGTAGGCCCGGTTAATGAAAAACTGTTTTTT. This sequence encodes CASSVGPVNEKLFF.

The chain recombines TRBV2 with TRBJ1-2, with 8 positions matching TRBD1. The CDR3 consists of 15 residues. Germline CDR1 reads SNHLY; CDR2 reads FYNNEI. Losses at the gene ends were 1 base for V and 5 bases for J; bases not matched to a gene: 6. CDR3 residues: CASSEGTGPGYGYTF. CDR3 sequence (DNA): TGTGCCAGCAGTGAAGGGACAGGGCCTGGGTATGGCTACACCTTC.

The gene calls are TRBV6-5 and TRBJ2-7, with D possibly matching TRBD1 (7 bases). The germline V gene encodes CDR1 MNHEY and CDR2 SVGAGI. The CDR3 sequence is 15 residues long. The V end was cut by 5 bases, the J end by 3 bases, with 17 bases between. CDR3 loop: CASSRGGAGGYEQYF. CDR3 sequence (DNA): TGTGCCAGCAGTCGAGGGGGCGCCGGGGGCTACGAGCAGTACTTC.

The DNA for the CDR3 is TGTGCCAGCAGCGTAGAGGACTCCATTGGGTCACCCCTCCACTTT. Its translation: CASSVEDSIGSPLHF. The chain employs TRBV9 and TRBJ1-6; D unresolved. V shed 0 bases and J shed 10 bases, with 14 bases lying between them. The CDR3 has 15 amino acids. Per the germline V gene, CDR1 is SGDLS and CDR2 is YYNGEE.

The J gene is TRBJ2-5, the V gene TRBV5-1; D is possibly TRBD1 (7 bases). The CDR3 has 16 amino acids. CDR1 is SGHRS, CDR2 YFSETQ, per germline. V lost 4 bases and J 2 bases, leaving 18 bases between the germline ends. The CDR3: CASSPAQGGLQETQYF. For the CDR3, the DNA is TGCGCCAGCAGCCCAGCTCAGGGGGGCCTGCAAGAGACCCAGTACTTC. The variable domain in full, completed from reference TRBV5-1 and TRBJ2-5, reads KAGVTQTPRYLIKTRGQQVTLSCSPISGHRSVSWYQQTPGQGLQFLFEYFSETQRNKGNFPGRFSGRQFSNSRSEMNVSTLELGDSALYLCASSPAQGGLQETQYFGPGTRLLVL.

This clone has more than one count but fewer than ten. This chain links TRBV11-2 with TRBJ2-5; D perhaps matches TRBD2 (7 bases). The CDR3 is made up of 13 amino acids. Germline CDR1 SGHAT, CDR2 FQNNGV. Trimming took 5 bases from V and 5 from J, leaving 12 bases between them. CDR3 residues: CASSRGAGETQYF. The CDR3 DNA reads TGTGCCAGCAGCCGGGGGGCGGGGGAGACCCAGTACTTC.

The chain uses TRBV23-1 and TRBJ1-4; 8 bases map to TRBD1. TRBV23-1 is an ORF; its function is uncertain. This CDR3 contains 15 residues. The trim removed 6 bases at V and 7 bases at J, leaving 10 bases unmatched. The CDR3 region has the DNA TGCGCCAGCAGACAAACACAGGGGGAGTGTGAAAAACTGTTTTTT. This encodes CASRQTQGECEKLFF.

V gene TRBV14 combines with J gene TRBJ2-7; D unclear. This CDR3 region has 12 residues. The V gene lost 2 bases and the J gene lost 7 bases, with 9 bases spanning the gap. Germline V gene lookup returns CDR1 SGHDN and CDR2 FVKESK. CDR3 residues: CASSQSMEEQYF. CDR3 nucleotide sequence: TGTGCCAGCAGCCAAAGTATGGAAGAGCAGTACTTC.

The CDR3 DNA follows: TGTGCCAGCAGCTTAACCGGAAACTACGAGCAGTACTTC. As protein: CASSLTGNYEQYF. The rearrangement links TRBV7-9 to TRBJ2-7; D not resolved. This CDR3 is built from 13 residues. CDR1 SEHNR and CDR2 FQNEAQ come from the germline V gene (reference sequence). Deletions cut 2 bases from V and 3 bases from J, with 8 bases between.

The DNA of the CDR3 is TGTGCCAGCAGCTCGGGACAGTCCGACGTCTTATACGAGCAGTACTTC. Protein product: CASSSGQSDVLYEQYF. The chain links TRBV5-6 to TRBJ2-7; 7 bases match TRBD1. The CDR3 length is 16 residues. Germline V gene lookup returns CDR1 SGHDT and CDR2 YYEEEE. The ends lost 3 bases at V and 4 bases at J; junction bases unmatched: 13.

This chain links TRBV6-5 with TRBJ2-1; 14 bases are shared with TRBD2. After removal of 4 bases from V and 6 bases from J, the junction contained 5 bases not matched to a gene. Germline V lookup: CDR1 MNHEY, CDR2 SVGAGI. The CDR3 covers 16 residues. CDR3 DNA: TGTGCCAGCAGTTCGACAGGGACTAGCGGGGGCAATGAGCAGTTCTTC. Translated, it gives CASSSTGTSGGNEQFF.

The V call is TRBV7-9, the J call TRBJ1-1, with D perhaps matching TRBD1 (6 bases). Per germline, CDR1 SEHNR and CDR2 FQNEAQ (reference sequence). Trimming pared 10 bases from V and 7 bases from J, leaving 16 bases between. CDR3 length equals 12 residues. CDR3 nucleotides: TGTGCCACAGGGGTCCAGGCGGATGAAGCTTTCTTT. It translates to CATGVQADEAFF.

The gene calls are TRBV11-2 and TRBJ2-5, with D unresolved. CDR1 and CDR2 from the germline V gene are SGHAT and FQNNGV. The CDR3 has 12 residues. V was trimmed by 5 bases and J by 5 bases, leaving 9 bases between them. The CDR3 loop is CASSHIGETQYF. DNA for the CDR3: TGTGCCAGCAGCCATATAGGGGAGACCCAGTACTTC.

This sequence joins TRBV27 and TRBJ2-1; TRBD2 is a possible D gene (6 bases). Germline V CDR1 and CDR2: MNHEY, SMNVEV (reference sequence). V gave up 3 bases and J gave up 9 bases, with 18 bases separating them. The CDR3 has 15 amino acids. The CDR3 coding sequence is TGTGCCAGCAGTTTCAGACTAGGAGGAGGCGGTGAGCAGTTCTTC. Amino acid sequence: CASSFRLGGGGEQFF.

The chain links TRBV7-3 to TRBJ2-6; D remains unclear. V lost 3 bases, J lost 2 bases, and 5 bases lay in between. Germline V gene sequence: CDR1 SGHTA, CDR2 FQGTGA. The CDR3 length is 14 residues. CDR3 in DNA: TGTGCCAGCAGCTTGTCCCCTGGGGCCAACGTCCTGACTTTC. This codes for CASSLSPGANVLTF. Together with reference TRBV7-3 and TRBJ2-6, the CDR3 gives the full variable domain: GAGVSQTPSNKVTEKGKYVELRCDPISGHTALYWYRQSLGQGPEFLIYFQGTGAADDSGLPNDRFFAVRPEGSVSTLKIQRTERGDSAVYLCASSLSPGANVLTFGAGSRLTVL.

As to this clone: The sample carries other DNA sequences with the same CDR3. This chain uses TRBV7-8 with TRBJ2-5; perhaps TRBD2 as D (6 bases). Germline assignment: CDR1 SGHVS and CDR2 FQNEAQ. V was cut by 0 bases and J by 2 bases, with 7 bases left in between. The CDR3 contains 14 residues. The CDR3 sequence: CASSLAGGQETQYF. CDR3 in DNA: TGTGCCAGCAGCTTAGCCGGGGGTCAAGAGACCCAGTACTTC.